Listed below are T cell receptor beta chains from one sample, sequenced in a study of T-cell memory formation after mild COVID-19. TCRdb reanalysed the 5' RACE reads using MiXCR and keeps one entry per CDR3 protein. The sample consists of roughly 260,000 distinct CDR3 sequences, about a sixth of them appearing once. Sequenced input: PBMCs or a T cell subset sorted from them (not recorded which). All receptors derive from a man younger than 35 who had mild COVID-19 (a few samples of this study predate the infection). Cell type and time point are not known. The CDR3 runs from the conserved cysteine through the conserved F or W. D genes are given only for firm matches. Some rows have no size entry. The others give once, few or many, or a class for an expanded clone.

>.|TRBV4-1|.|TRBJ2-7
TGCGCCAGCAGCCATGGCAGGGGGGCCGGTGAGCAGTACTTC
CASSHGRGAGEQYF
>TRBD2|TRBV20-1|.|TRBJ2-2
TGCAGTGCTAAGCGGGGCCACACCGGGGAGCTGTTTTTT
CSAKRGHTGELFF
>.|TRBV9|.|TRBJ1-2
TGTGCCAGCAGCGTAGGCAGGGATTATGGCTACACCTTC
CASSVGRDYGYTF
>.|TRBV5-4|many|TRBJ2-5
TGTGCCAGCAGCCCGCGCGGACAGCAATCTAAAGAGACCCAGTACTTC
CASSPRGQQSKETQYF
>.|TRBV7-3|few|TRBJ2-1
TGTGCCAGCAGCTCGACAGGTGTCAATGAGCAGTTCTTC
CASSSTGVNEQFF
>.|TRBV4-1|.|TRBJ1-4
TGCGCCAGCAGCCAACTACGGAATGAAAAACTGTTTTTT
CASSQLRNEKLFF
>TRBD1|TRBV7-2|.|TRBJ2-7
TGTGCCAGCAGCTGGGACAGGGGAGGGAGCTACGAGCAGTACTTC
CASSWDRGGSYEQYF
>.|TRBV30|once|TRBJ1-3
TGTGCCTGGAGTCAGGGAGGAGCTGGAAACACCATATATTTT
CAWSQGGAGNTIYF
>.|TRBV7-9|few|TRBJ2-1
TGTGCCAGCAGCTCCAGTCGCGGCAGGGCCTACAATGAGCAGTTCTTC
CASSSSRGRAYNEQFF
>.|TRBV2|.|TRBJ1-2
TGTGCCAGCAGCACCTCAGGGCCTGGCTACACCTTC
CASSTSGPGYTF
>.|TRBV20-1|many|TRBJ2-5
TGCAGTGCTTGGGAGTACCAAGAGACCCAGTACTTC
CSAWEYQETQYF
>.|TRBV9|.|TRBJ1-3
TGTGCCAGCAGCGTAGCGGGCAGGGGTCCCTCTCTCTCTGGAAACACCATATATTTT
CASSVAGRGPSLSGNTIYF
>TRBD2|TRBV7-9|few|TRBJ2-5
TGTGCCAGCAGCTTCCAGACTAGCGAGTTACAGACCCAGTACTTC
CASSFQTSELQTQYF
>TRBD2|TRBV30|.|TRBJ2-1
TGTGCCTGGACTCCCTGGGGGGGTAGGAATGAGCAGTTCTTC
CAWTPWGGRNEQFF
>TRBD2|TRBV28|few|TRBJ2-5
TGTGCCAGCAGTACCGCAGCGGGGAACCAAGAGACCCAGTACTTC
CASSTAAGNQETQYF
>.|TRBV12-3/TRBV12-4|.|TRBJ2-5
TGTGCCAGCAGTTCCAGGGTATGGGAGACCCAGTACTTC
CASSSRVWETQYF
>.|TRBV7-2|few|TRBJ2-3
TGTGCCAGCAGTTTAGTAAGTGACGGGTACGCAGATACGCAGTATTTT
CASSLVSDGYADTQYF
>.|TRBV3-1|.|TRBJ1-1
TGTGCCAGCAGCCAAGGGGGCCTCACTGAAGCTTTCTTT
CASSQGGLTEAFF
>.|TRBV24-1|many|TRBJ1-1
TGTGCCACCAGTGATCTCCAGGGTGGAGCTTTCTTT
CATSDLQGGAFF
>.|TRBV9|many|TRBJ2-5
TGTGCCAGCAGCGTAGGACCGCTTGGGGAGACCCAGTACTTC
CASSVGPLGETQYF
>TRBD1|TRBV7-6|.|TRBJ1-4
TGTGCCAGCAGCCCGTGGACAGGGTCAGGGGAAAAACTGTTTTTT
CASSPWTGSGEKLFF
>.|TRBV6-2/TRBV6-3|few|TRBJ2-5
TGTGCCAGCAACCCCGACGGGGGTGTAGAGGAGACCCAGTACTTC
CASNPDGGVEETQYF
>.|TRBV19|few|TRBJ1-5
TGTGCCAGTGTTGGTGTAATAGGCAATCAGCCCCAGCATTTT
CASVGVIGNQPQHF
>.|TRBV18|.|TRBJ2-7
TGTACCAGCTCACCACCGGCAGGGGCCCACGAGCAGTACTTC
CTSSPPAGAHEQYF
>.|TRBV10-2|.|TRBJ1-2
TGCGCCAGCAGTGACAAGACCTATTATGGCTACACCTTC
CASSDKTYYGYTF
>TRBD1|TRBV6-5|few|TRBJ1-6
TGTGCCAGCAGGTCGGGACAGGGGGGTTCACCCCTCCACTTT
CASRSGQGGSPLHF
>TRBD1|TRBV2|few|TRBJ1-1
TGTGCCAGCAGTGAAACCCGGGACAGGGAAGCTTTCTTT
CASSETRDREAFF
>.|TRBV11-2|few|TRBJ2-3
TGTGCCAGCAGCTTTCGGCCTACCGGGCCCCAACCGGTCACAGATACGCAGTATTTT
CASSFRPTGPQPVTDTQYF
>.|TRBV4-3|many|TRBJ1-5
TGCGCCAGCAGCCAAGACTGGCGCGGGGGTGGACAGCCCCAGCATTTT
CASSQDWRGGGQPQHF
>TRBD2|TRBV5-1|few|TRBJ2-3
TGCGCCAGCAGCCCTCTGACTAGCGGGGGATCAGATACGCAGTATTTT
CASSPLTSGGSDTQYF
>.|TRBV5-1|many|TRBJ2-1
TGCGCCAGCAGCTCAACTTCAGGGGCAGGGTATGAGCAGTTCTTC
CASSSTSGAGYEQFF
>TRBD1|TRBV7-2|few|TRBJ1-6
TGTGCCAGCAGCCGCTCGGGACAGAGAAATTCACCCCTCCACTTT
CASSRSGQRNSPLHF
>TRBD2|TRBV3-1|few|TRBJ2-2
TGTGCCAGCAGCCTGAGCGGGGCCCTCACCGGGGAGCTGTTTTTT
CASSLSGALTGELFF
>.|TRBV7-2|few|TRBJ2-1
TGTGCCAGCAGCCTAAGTTGGGACGTATGGCAGTTCTTC
CASSLSWDVWQFF
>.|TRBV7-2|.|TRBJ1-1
TGTGCCAGCAGCTCCAGCGGGACGGCGAACACTGAAGCTTTCTTT
CASSSSGTANTEAFF
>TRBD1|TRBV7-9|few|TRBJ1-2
TGTGCCAGCAGCCCGGACAGGGGGGATGGCTACACCTTC
CASSPDRGDGYTF
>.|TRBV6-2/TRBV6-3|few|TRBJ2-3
TGTGCCAGCAGTTATAGGAGGACATCTCTACCAGATACGCAGTATTTT
CASSYRRTSLPDTQYF
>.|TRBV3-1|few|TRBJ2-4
TGTGCCAGCAGCCAAGCCGGGGCGAACATTCAGTACTTC
CASSQAGANIQYF
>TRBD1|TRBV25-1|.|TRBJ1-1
TGTGCCAGCAGTAGTGGACAGGGGTTAGTTTGGGCTTTCTTT
CASSSGQGLVWAFF
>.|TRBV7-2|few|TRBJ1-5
TGTGCCAGCAGCTTTGGGGGCTTTAATCAGCCCCAGCATTTT
CASSFGGFNQPQHF
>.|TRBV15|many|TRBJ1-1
TGTGCCACCAGCAGAGAAGGGGGGAGCACTGAAGCTTTCTTT
CATSREGGSTEAFF
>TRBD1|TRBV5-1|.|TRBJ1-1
TGCGCCAGCAGCAATGAGGGGGCCGGAGCTTTCTTT
CASSNEGAGAFF
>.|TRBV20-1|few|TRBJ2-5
TGCAGTGCTAGTGGAAGGATAGAGACCCAGTACTTC
CSASGRIETQYF
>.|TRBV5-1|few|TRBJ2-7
TGCGCCAGCAGCTTGGAGGCCCCAGGCTACGAGCAGTACTTC
CASSLEAPGYEQYF
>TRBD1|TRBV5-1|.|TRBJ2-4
TGCGCCAGCAGCTTCGGCAGGGGGCCCAAAAACATTCAGTACTTC
CASSFGRGPKNIQYF
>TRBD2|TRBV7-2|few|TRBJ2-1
TGTGCCAGCAGCTTGGGACTAGCGGGTGTGAGCTCCTACAATGAGCAGTTCTTC
CASSLGLAGVSSYNEQFF